A selection of T cell receptor beta chains follows, all from one sample in a study of blood T cell repertoires in COVID-19. Clones were read by immunoSEQ multiplex PCR, and TCRdb kept only the in-frame ones, dropping some. The data hold some 200,000 clones, with approximately 90% observed a single time. The sample comprised PBMCs or T cells enriched from blood (not recorded which). These receptors were collected from a woman aged 25 to 39 who had recovered from COVID-19. Both conserved end residues are part of each CDR3. D genes are given only for firm matches. The listing skips clone size in some rows; elsewhere it reads once, few, many or a size class.

size	V	J	D	CDR3	DNA
NA	TRBV4-1	TRBJ2-7	TRBD2	CASSQELRLAGYEQYF	TGCGCCAGCAGCCAAGAACTTAGACTAGCGGGGTACGAGCAGTACTTC
NA	TRBV5-1	TRBJ2-5	NA	CASSLGLAGETQYF	TGCGCCAGCAGCTTGGGCCTAGCTGGTGAGACCCAGTACTTC
NA	TRBV27	TRBJ1-6	NA	CASSPRQDYNSPLHF	TGTGCCAGCAGTCCCCGACAAGACTATAATTCACCCCTCCACTTT
NA	TRBV5-1	TRBJ1-5	NA	CASSLQGDQPQHF	TGCGCCAGCAGCTTACAGGGTGATCAGCCCCAGCATTTT
NA	TRBV6-2/TRBV6-3	TRBJ1-1	NA	CASSVVLANTEAFF	TGTGCCAGCAGCGTCGTTTTGGCGAACACTGAAGCTTTCTTT
NA	TRBV27	TRBJ2-7	NA	CASSLSPRGGEQYF	TGTGCCAGCAGTTTAAGTCCAAGGGGAGGCGAGCAGTACTTC
NA	TRBV6-2/TRBV6-3	TRBJ2-1	NA	CASSLLARNEQFF	TGTGCCAGCAGCCTTCTAGCGCGCAATGAGCAGTTCTTC
NA	TRBV7-3	TRBJ1-1	NA	CASSLTGSGTEAFF	TGTGCCAGCAGCTTAACTGGGTCGGGCACTGAAGCTTTCTTT
few	TRBV6-2/TRBV6-3	TRBJ2-1	NA	CASSLPDYGSYNEQFF	TGTGCCAGCAGCCTCCCGGACTACGGATCCTACAATGAGCAGTTCTTC
NA	TRBV7-8	TRBJ1-6	NA	CASSLSGIDSPLHF	TGTGCCAGCAGCTTATCAGGGATAGATTCACCCCTCCACTTT
NA	TRBV9	TRBJ1-6	TRBD1	CASSVLGQGANSPLHF	TGTGCCAGCAGCGTACTCGGACAGGGGGCGAATTCACCCCTCCACTTT
NA	TRBV6-5	TRBJ1-1	NA	CASSRPDREAFF	TGTGCCAGCAGCCGACCCGACAGGGAAGCTTTCTTT
NA	TRBV12-5	TRBJ1-5	TRBD1	CASGSPGQGLFNQPQHF	TGTGCTAGTGGCTCTCCCGGACAGGGACTGTTTAATCAGCCCCAGCATTTT
NA	TRBV28	TRBJ1-5	NA	CASRTHNQPQHF	TGTGCCAGCAGAACACACAATCAGCCCCAGCATTTT
NA	TRBV3-1/TRBV3-2	TRBJ1-2	NA	CASLKGFNYGYTF	TGTGCCAGCCTCAAGGGGTTTAACTATGGCTACACCTTC
NA	TRBV4-2	TRBJ1-4	NA	CASSQDPGWGKLFF	TGTGCCAGCAGCCAAGACCCGGGATGGGGAAAACTGTTTTTT
NA	TRBV7-2	TRBJ2-7	NA	CASSFGRSSGYEQYF	TGTGCCAGCAGCTTCGGTCGGAGTTCGGGTTACGAGCAGTACTTC
NA	TRBV6-5	TRBJ2-5	TRBD2	CASSFSFSGKAQTQYF	TGTGCCAGCAGTTTTTCTTTTAGCGGGAAGGCTCAGACCCAGTACTTC
NA	TRBV29-1	TRBJ1-2	NA	CSAETRSGYTF	TGCAGCGCCGAAACTAGGAGTGGCTACACCTTC
few	TRBV11-1	TRBJ2-1	TRBD1	CATSGTVSYNEQFF	TGTGCCACCTCCGGGACAGTCTCCTACAATGAGCAGTTCTTC
NA	TRBV7-3	TRBJ1-1	NA	CASSVQLNTEAFF	TGTGCCAGCAGCGTACAGCTGAACACTGAAGCTTTCTTT
NA	TRBV20-1	TRBJ1-1	TRBD1	CSASSFFGTGRLGNTEAFF	TGCAGTGCTAGTTCATTTTTTGGGACAGGGAGGCTTGGGAACACTGAAGCTTTCTTT
NA	TRBV7-2	TRBJ2-4	TRBD2	CASSPGGEGKNIQYF	TGTGCCAGCAGTCCGGGGGGGGAGGGCAAAAACATTCAGTACTTC
NA	TRBV20-1	TRBJ2-5	NA	CSARGQGTQYF	TGCAGTGCTAGGGGCCAAGGGACCCAGTACTTC
NA	TRBV20-1	TRBJ1-3	NA	CSASLSSGNTIYF	TGCAGTGCTAGTCTCTCCTCTGGAAACACCATATATTTT
NA	TRBV19	TRBJ1-6	NA	CASNQGWGSPLHF	TGTGCCAGTAACCAGGGGTGGGGGTCACCCCTCCACTTT
NA	TRBV7-9	TRBJ1-2	TRBD1	CASSPGTGRGYTF	TGTGCCAGCAGCCCCGGGACAGGGAGGGGCTACACCTTC
few	TRBV11-2	TRBJ2-1	TRBD2	CASSLAGGNEQFF	TGTGCCAGCAGCCTAGCGGGGGGCAATGAGCAGTTCTTC
NA	TRBV18	TRBJ2-6	TRBD2	CASSLAGGGANVLTF	TGTGCCAGCTCTCTAGCGGGAGGTGGGGCCAACGTCCTGACTTTC
NA	TRBV7-8	TRBJ1-5	TRBD1	CASSLGGYRGRQPQHF	TGTGCCAGCAGCTTAGGGGGATACAGGGGACGGCAGCCCCAGCATTTT
NA	TRBV6-2/TRBV6-3	TRBJ2-7	NA	CASSPDYFREQYF	TGTGCCAGCAGCCCGGACTACTTCCGGGAGCAGTACTTC
NA	TRBV11-3	TRBJ2-3	TRBD1	CASSFEGQGSTDTQYF	TGTGCCAGCAGCTTTGAGGGACAGGGGAGCACAGATACGCAGTATTTT
NA	TRBV15	TRBJ2-1	NA	CATSRDGWGGSNEQFF	TGTGCCACCAGCAGAGACGGGTGGGGGGGCTCTAATGAGCAGTTCTTC
NA	TRBV7-9	TRBJ1-4	TRBD1	CASSRGTATNEKLFF	TGTGCCAGCAGCCGAGGGACAGCAACTAATGAAAAACTGTTTTTT
many	TRBV28	TRBJ1-1	NA	CASSWTDRTEAFF	TGTGCCAGCAGTTGGACAGACAGAACTGAAGCTTTCTTT
NA	TRBV19	TRBJ2-7	TRBD1	CASSPGHTGAASYYEQYF	TGTGCCAGTAGCCCGGGGCACACAGGGGCGGCATCGTATTACGAGCAGTACTTC
NA	TRBV5-1	TRBJ2-5	NA	CASSLPLTAQETQYF	TGCGCCAGCAGCTTGCCGTTGACAGCTCAAGAGACCCAGTACTTC
NA	TRBV9	TRBJ2-5	TRBD2	CASSPGTSGDQETQYF	TGTGCCAGCAGCCCCGGGACTAGCGGCGACCAAGAGACCCAGTACTTC
NA	TRBV3-1/TRBV3-2	TRBJ1-6	NA	CASSQEQGPSSPLHF	TGTGCCAGCAGCCAAGAACAGGGCCCAAGTTCACCCCTCCACTTT
NA	TRBV2	TRBJ1-1	NA	CARSGGANTEAFF	TGTGCCAGGTCCGGGGGGGCGAACACTGAAGCTTTCTTT
NA	TRBV7-6	TRBJ2-3	TRBD2	CASSFQQRGGSDTQYF	TGTGCCAGCAGCTTTCAGCAGCGGGGGGGCTCTGATACGCAGTATTTT
NA	TRBV6-5	TRBJ1-1	TRBD1	CASSYTGQDLIRAFF	TGTGCCAGCAGTTACACGGGACAGGATCTGATCAGGGCTTTCTTT
NA	TRBV5-5	TRBJ1-2	NA	CASSLEYFLNYGYTF	TGTGCCAGCAGCTTGGAATACTTCCTTAACTATGGCTACACCTTC
few	TRBV12-3/TRBV12-4	TRBJ1-2	NA	CASSLTVYGYTF	TGTGCCAGCAGTTTAACAGTCTATGGCTACACCTTC
NA	TRBV27	TRBJ2-7	TRBD2	CASSFRAGVVYEQYF	TGTGCCAGCAGTTTCCGTGCGGGAGTAGTTTACGAGCAGTACTTC
NA	TRBV25-1	TRBJ2-1	TRBD2	CASSETSGYNEQFF	TGTGCCAGCAGTGAGACTAGCGGGTACAATGAGCAGTTCTTC
NA	TRBV29-1	TRBJ1-3	TRBD1	CSVTRGPTGNTIYF	TGCAGCGTTACCAGGGGGCCAACTGGAAACACCATATATTTT
NA	TRBV28	TRBJ1-5	NA	CASSSRVGLHQPQHF	TGTGCCAGCAGTTCCCGAGTGGGCCTGCATCAGCCCCAGCATTTT